The 30 T cell receptor beta chains below all came from one sample that was sequenced in a study of T cells after yellow fever vaccination. TCRdb independently ran MiXCR on the 5' RACE reads; one entry per CDR3 protein. Of approximately 300,000 distinct CDR3 sequences in the sample, about 8.7% were seen once. This material consisted of PBMCs, taken on the day of the first yellow fever vaccination. All receptors derive from a man younger than 35 who received the YFV17D yellow fever vaccine.

This clonotype came up a few times. This chain joins TRBV6-2 or TRBV6-3 and TRBJ2-1; possible D gene TRBD2, 6 bases. Trimming cost V 11 bases and J 4 bases, with 18 bases left between them. Germline CDR1 MNHEY, CDR2 SVGEGT. The CDR3 spans 14 residues. The CDR3 nucleotides are TGTGCCGGGTCAGAGGAGGGAACGTACAATGAGCAGTTCTTC. Encoded protein: CAGSEEGTYNEQFF.

In this sample, this clonotype turned up a few times. The V gene is TRBV7-8, the J gene TRBJ2-2, with 10 bases aligning to TRBD1. The CDR3 has 15 residues. Germline loops: CDR1 SGHVS, CDR2 FQNEAQ. Trimming at V came to 5 bases and at J to 3 bases, leaving 3 bases not matched to a gene. CDR3 DNA: TGTGCCAGCAGCGACAGGGGGCCCTACACCGGGGAGCTGTTTTTT. Translated, it gives CASSDRGPYTGELFF.

In this sample, this clonotype turned up many times. This chain links TRBV6-5 with TRBJ2-7; D perhaps matches TRBD1 (6 bases). Germline-derived CDR1 and CDR2 are MNHEY and SVGAGI. This CDR3 is built from 12 residues. The V gene lost 6 bases and the J gene lost 6 bases, with 12 bases spanning the gap. The CDR3 region is CASRHTGTEQYV. The DNA for the CDR3 is TGTGCCAGCAGACATACAGGGACCGAGCAGTACGTC.

V usage is TRBV9 and J usage is TRBJ2-3; 7 positions agree with TRBD2. Germline V gene data show CDR1 as SGDLS and CDR2 as YYNGEE. CDR3 length equals 20 residues. Trimming took 4 bases from V and 0 from J; bases not matched to a gene: 20. The CDR3 nucleotides are TGTGCCAGCAGCCAAGAGACAATTACCCGGCTAGCGGATAGCACAGATACGCAGTATTTT. This translates into CASSQETITRLADSTDTQYF.

This clonotype occurred a few times. The genes are TRBV2 and TRBJ1-4, with 8 nucleotides matching TRBD1. Germline V gene data show CDR1 as SNHLY and CDR2 as FYNNEI. This CDR3 contains 15 residues. Trimming cost V 6 bases and J 3 bases; bases outside gene matches: 6. The CDR3 loop is CASSPLTGANEKLFF. DNA for the CDR3: TGTGCCAGCAGCCCCCTGACAGGGGCTAATGAAAAACTGTTTTTT.

This chain links TRBV29-1 with TRBJ2-7; no clear D. CDR1 SQVTM and CDR2 ANQGSEA come from the germline V gene. This CDR3 has 13 residues. Trimming took 3 bases from V and 6 from J, leaving 15 bases between them. The DNA of the CDR3 is TGCAGCGTTGACCGGCGACACACGGGCGAGCAGTACTTC. This codes for CSVDRRHTGEQYF.

This clonotype showed up many times. The V call is TRBV7-3, the J call TRBJ2-2; no reliable D call. The V end lost 3 bases, the J end lost 5 bases, and 4 bases lay between the germline ends. The CDR3 covers 12 residues. Germline CDR1 and CDR2: SGHTA and FQGTGA. The CDR3 loop reads CASSFATGELFF. In DNA form, the CDR3 reads TGTGCCAGCAGCTTCGCGACCGGGGAGCTGTTTTTT.

The table lists this clonotype with many counts. V usage is TRBV7-2 and J usage is TRBJ2-3, with 8 bases matching TRBD1. The CDR3 totals 15 residues. The V gene's germline CDR1 is SGHTA and CDR2 FQGNSA. V lost 6 bases to trimming and J lost 5 bases; unmatched junction nucleotides: 10. The CDR3 nucleotides read TGTGCCAGCAGTCCAAATGGACAGGGAGAAGATACGCAGTATTTT. Protein sequence: CASSPNGQGEDTQYF.

This clonotype was counted a few times. The genes are TRBV23-1 and TRBJ1-3, with D hard to call. TRBV23-1 is an ORF for which the function is uncertain. V was shortened by 8 bases and J by 0 bases, with 8 bases between the two germline ends. This CDR3 has 13 amino acids. In DNA form, the CDR3 reads TGCGCCAGCCCGGGCAGCTCTGGAAACACCATATATTTT. This encodes CASPGSSGNTIYF.

There are a few counts of this clonotype. The chain uses TRBV27 and TRBJ2-3; D gene uncertain. Trimming stripped 5 bases from V and 9 bases from J, with 15 bases between. The germline V gene has CDR1 MNHEY and CDR2 SMNVEV (reference sequence). This CDR3 is built from 13 residues. This CDR3 reads CASSLTSLNTQYF. The CDR3 coding sequence is TGTGCCAGCAGTCTGACGTCCCTGAACACGCAGTATTTT.

The table lists this clonotype with a few counts. V usage is TRBV20-1 and J usage is TRBJ2-3; D gene uncertain. The CDR3 length is 14 residues. CDR1 is DFQATT and CDR2 is SNEGSKA in the germline V gene (reference sequence). V gave up 6 bases and J gave up 5 bases, with 18 bases separating them. The CDR3 DNA follows: TGCAGTGCCATAAATGCCGGGTCTGGAGATACGCAGTATTTT. Its protein product is CSAINAGSGDTQYF.

DNA for the CDR3: TGTGCCAGTAGTTCCGGACAGGGGGGAAATATTTCACCCCTCCACTTT. Translating gives CASSSGQGGNISPLHF. The chain uses TRBV19 and TRBJ1-6; 10 bases align to TRBD1. Germline CDR1 and CDR2: LNHDA and SQIVND (reference sequence). With 5 bases clipped from V and 9 bases from J, the junction kept 10 bases outside the gene matches. The CDR3 runs 16 residues.

The chain is built from TRBV5-1 and TRBJ1-3, with unresolved D. Germline lookup yields CDR1 SGHRS and CDR2 YFSETQ. With 2 bases removed from V and 0 bases from J, the gap between germline ends came to 12 bases. CDR3 size: 16 residues. For the CDR3, the DNA is TGCGCCAGCAGCTTAAATCACGCCAACTCTGGAAACACCATATATTTT. Its translation: CASSLNHANSGNTIYF.

This clonotype was seen many times. This sequence joins TRBV2 and TRBJ2-1; D is perhaps TRBD1 (5 bases). The germline gives CDR1 SNHLY, CDR2 FYNNEI. V was clipped by 3 bases and J by 2 bases, with 8 bases between them. The CDR3 runs to 14 residues. In DNA, the CDR3 is TGTGCCAGCAGTGACCCAGGGACCTACAATGAGCAGTTCTTC. It is translated as CASSDPGTYNEQFF.

This clonotype has just a few counts. This chain uses TRBV20-1 with TRBJ1-1, with 8 bases identical to TRBD1. J lost 6 bases, V lost 1 base, and 10 bases had no gene match. Germline V gene sequence: CDR1 DFQATT, CDR2 SNEGSKA (reference sequence). The CDR3 is 15 amino acids. The CDR3, as DNA: TGCAGTGCTAGAGGGTCGGACAGGGAGGCGGCTGAAGCTTTCTTT. Translation: CSARGSDREAAEAFF.

This clonotype occurred a few times. The chain has TRBV7-8 and TRBJ1-2; possible D gene TRBD1, 5 bases. The V end lost 6 bases, the J end lost 8 bases, and 19 bases lay between the germline ends. The CDR3 has 14 amino acids. From germline, CDR1 is SGHVS and CDR2 FQNEAQ. CDR3 residues: CASRGPGSEGGYTF. CDR3 DNA sequence: TGTGCCAGCAGGGGGCCAGGGAGTGAGGGCGGCTACACCTTC.

This clonotype was seen only a few times. The chain links TRBV20-1 to TRBJ1-4, with D perhaps matching TRBD1 (6 bases). The CDR3 covers 12 residues. Germline V gene sequence: CDR1 DFQATT, CDR2 SNEGSKA (reference sequence). The V and J ends lost 6 bases and 8 bases respectively, with 13 bases between them. The CDR3 sequence is CSAGRGEEKLFF. CDR3 sequence (DNA): TGCAGTGCGGGCAGGGGAGAGGAAAAACTGTTTTTT.

The genes are TRBV7-2 and TRBJ1-5, with 9 positions matching TRBD1. The CDR3 sequence is 16 residues long. From germline, CDR1 is SGHTA and CDR2 FQGNSA. V dropped 3 bases and J dropped 6; count of bases not matched to a gene: 9. The CDR3 coding sequence is TGTGCCAGCAGCTTGGGACCGGGACAGGGATCTCAGCCCCAGCATTTT. This gives the protein CASSLGPGQGSQPQHF.

This clonotype was detected ten times or more. V is TRBV7-2 and J is TRBJ2-2, with 7 bases aligning to TRBD2. This CDR3 comprises 16 residues. The V gene end was trimmed by 2 bases and the J gene end by 1 base; junction bases not matched to a gene: 4. The V gene's germline CDR1 is SGHTA and CDR2 FQGNSA. CDR3 sequence reads: CASSLFRGGNTGELFF. The DNA of the CDR3 is TGTGCCAGCAGCTTATTCCGCGGGGGGAACACCGGGGAGCTGTTTTTT. The full variable domain, rest sourced from reference TRBV7-2 and TRBJ2-2, is GAGVSQSPSNKVTEKGKDVELRCDPISGHTALYWYRQSLGQGLEFLIYFQGNSAPDKSGLPSDRFSAERTGGSVSTLTIQRTQQEDSAVYLCASSLFRGGNTGELFFGEGSRLTVL.

This clonotype was counted a few times. CDR3 sequence (DNA): TGTGCCAGCAGTCCCTTCGAGGGTGCGGGCACAGATACGCAGTATTTT. Encoded protein: CASSPFEGAGTDTQYF. V and J are TRBV12-3 or TRBV12-4 and TRBJ2-3, with D perhaps TRBD2 (5 bases). The CDR3 sequence is 16 residues long. V lost 5 bases, J lost 1 base, and 16 bases lay in between.

A few counts support this clonotype. This chain joins TRBV7-3 and TRBJ2-3, with 14 bases fitting TRBD2. V gave up 5 bases and J gave up 8 bases; unmatched junction bases: 6. This CDR3 has 15 residues. The germline V gene encodes CDR1 SGHTA and CDR2 FQGTGA. The CDR3 sequence is CASSAGLAGVGTQYF. In DNA form, the CDR3 reads TGTGCCAGCAGCGCGGGACTAGCGGGGGTGGGTACGCAGTATTTT. Drawing the rest from reference TRBV7-3 and TRBJ2-3, the complete variable domain is GAGVSQTPSNKVTEKGKYVELRCDPISGHTALYWYRQSLGQGPEFLIYFQGTGAADDSGLPNDRFFAVRPEGSVSTLKIQRTERGDSAVYLCASSAGLAGVGTQYFGPGTRLTVL.

This clonotype has just a few counts. The chain is built from TRBV4-1 and TRBJ2-5, with 8 bases matching TRBD2. The CDR3 covers 16 residues. CDR1 and CDR2 from the germline V gene are MGHRA and YSYEKL. V was pared by 0 bases and J by 4 bases, with 7 bases of the junction left unmatched. The CDR3 loop reads CASSQDNGGASETQYF. The DNA of the CDR3 is TGCGCCAGCAGCCAAGACAACGGGGGGGCCTCAGAGACCCAGTACTTC.

The table lists this clonotype with a few counts. This chain uses TRBV20-1 with TRBJ2-2, with TRBD2 matching over 10 bases. After removal of 6 bases from V and 6 bases from J, the junction contained 10 bases not matched to a gene. Germline lookup yields CDR1 DFQATT and CDR2 SNEGSKA (reference sequence). The CDR3 runs to 15 residues. The DNA for the CDR3 is TGCAGTGCGGGCCTAGCGGGGGTAGGCGCCGGGGAGCTGTTTTTT. Translating it yields CSAGLAGVGAGELFF.

The rearrangement joins TRBV10-3 to TRBJ2-1; D ambiguous. The CDR3 sequence is 13 residues long. Germline CDR1 and CDR2: ENHRY and SYGVKD. Trimming stripped 7 bases from V and 2 bases from J, with 9 bases between. As DNA, the CDR3 is TGTGCCATCAAACCTACTACCTACAATGAGCAGTTCTTC. Translation gives CAIKPTTYNEQFF.

This clonotype occurred many times. The rearrangement uses TRBV7-2 and TRBJ1-5, with TRBD1 as a possible D gene (6 bases). The CDR3 consists of 15 residues. Germline V gene data show CDR1 as SGHTA and CDR2 as FQGNSA. Trimming pared 5 bases from V and 2 bases from J, leaving 13 bases between. CDR3 sequence (DNA): TGTGCCAGCAGCGTACAGGGCGTACGCAATCAGCCCCAGCATTTT. Translating it yields CASSVQGVRNQPQHF. The whole variable domain, filled in from reference TRBV7-2 and TRBJ1-5, reads GAGVSQSPSNKVTEKGKDVELRCDPISGHTALYWYRQSLGQGLEFLIYFQGNSAPDKSGLPSDRFSAERTGGSVSTLTIQRTQQEDSAVYLCASSVQGVRNQPQHFGDGTRLSIL.

The chain uses TRBV4-1 and TRBJ2-7; 11 bases match TRBD2. The CDR3 runs to 18 residues. Trimming took 4 bases from V and 0 from J; bases not matched to a gene: 11. In germline, CDR1 is MGHRA, CDR2 YSYEKL. The CDR3 loop is CASSRGRGLAESSYEQYF. The CDR3 DNA reads as TGCGCCAGCAGCCGTGGTCGGGGACTAGCGGAAAGCTCCTACGAGCAGTACTTC.

V is TRBV12-3 or TRBV12-4 and J is TRBJ1-5; tentative D call: TRBD1 (6 bases). The germline V and J ends were trimmed by 6 bases and 8 bases, with 14 bases remaining between them. The CDR3 has 13 residues. CDR3 amino acids: CASRQRGAEPQHF. CDR3 nucleotide sequence: TGTGCCAGCAGGCAAAGGGGGGCCGAGCCCCAGCATTTT.

The table lists this clonotype with many counts. This chain joins TRBV7-8 and TRBJ2-7; tentatively, D is TRBD1 (5 bases). CDR1 SGHVS and CDR2 FQNEAQ come from the germline V gene. The CDR3 spans 14 residues. Trimming pared 3 bases from V and 2 bases from J, leaving 11 bases between. The DNA for the CDR3 is TGTGCCAGCAGCTTTGGCGCAGGGCCCTACGAGCAGTACTTC. This codes for CASSFGAGPYEQYF.

The chain joins TRBV3-1 to TRBJ1-6, with D possibly TRBD1 on 5 matching bases. V dropped 3 bases and J dropped 13 bases, with 19 bases sitting between them. The CDR3 has 15 residues. CDR1 is LGHDT and CDR2 is YNNKEL in the germline V gene (reference sequence). CDR3 coding DNA: TGTGCCAGCAGCCAGACCGGGACCCCTCCCCGCCCCCTCCACTTT. Its translation: CASSQTGTPPRPLHF. Filled out from reference TRBV3-1 and TRBJ1-6, the complete variable domain reads DTAVSQTPKYLVTQMGNDKSIKCEQNLGHDTMYWYKQDSKKFLKIMFSYNNKELIINETVPNRFSPKSPDKAHLNLHINSLELGDSAVYFCASSQTGTPPRPLHFGNGTRLTVT.

The chain combines TRBV3-1 with TRBJ2-3, with D possibly matching TRBD2 (5 bases). The ends were cut back, 6 bases at V and 3 bases at J, with 19 bases in the middle. Germline V gene data show CDR1 as LGHDT and CDR2 as YNNKEL (reference sequence). The CDR3 loop spans 16 amino acids. The CDR3 protein is CASSVRAGDPTDTQYF. For the CDR3, the DNA is TGTGCCAGCAGTGTTAGGGCGGGTGATCCAACAGATACGCAGTATTTT.